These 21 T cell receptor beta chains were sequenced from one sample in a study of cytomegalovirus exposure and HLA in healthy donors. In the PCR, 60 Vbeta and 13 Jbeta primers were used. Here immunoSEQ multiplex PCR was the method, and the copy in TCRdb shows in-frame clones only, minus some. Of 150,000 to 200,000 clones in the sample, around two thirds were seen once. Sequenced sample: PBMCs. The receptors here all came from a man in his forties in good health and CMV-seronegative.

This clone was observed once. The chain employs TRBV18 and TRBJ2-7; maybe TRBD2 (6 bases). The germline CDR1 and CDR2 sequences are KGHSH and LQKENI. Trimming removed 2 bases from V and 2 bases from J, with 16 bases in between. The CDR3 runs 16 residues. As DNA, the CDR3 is TGTGCCAGCTCACCAGGGGCTGCCCGGGGGACCTACGAGCAGTACTTC. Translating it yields CASSPGAARGTYEQYF.

The CDR3: CASSPHSLIPRNTGELFF. CDR3 bases: TGTGCCAGCTCACCCCACAGTTTAATCCCAAGAAACACCGGGGAGCTGTTTTTT. V gene TRBV18 combines with J gene TRBJ2-2; D gene ambiguous. The CDR3 is 18 amino acids. CDR1 KGHSH and CDR2 LQKENI come from the germline V gene. Trimming removed 3 bases from V and 2 bases from J, with 19 bases in between.

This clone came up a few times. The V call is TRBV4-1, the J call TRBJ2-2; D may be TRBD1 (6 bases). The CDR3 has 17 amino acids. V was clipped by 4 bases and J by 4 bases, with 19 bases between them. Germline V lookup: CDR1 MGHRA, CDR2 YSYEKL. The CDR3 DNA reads TGCGCCAGCAGCCTCCACAGGGCCCGGGCACGCACCGGGGAGCTGTTTTTT. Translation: CASSLHRARARTGELFF.

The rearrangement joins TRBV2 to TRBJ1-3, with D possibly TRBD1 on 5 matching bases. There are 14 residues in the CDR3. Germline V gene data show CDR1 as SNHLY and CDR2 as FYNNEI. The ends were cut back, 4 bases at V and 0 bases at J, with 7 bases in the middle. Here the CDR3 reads CASSVDSSGNTIYF. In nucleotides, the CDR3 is TGTGCCAGCAGTGTAGACAGCTCTGGAAACACCATATATTTT. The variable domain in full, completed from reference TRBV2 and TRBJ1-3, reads EPEVTQTPSHQVTQMGQEVILRCVPISNHLYFYWYRQILGQKVEFLVSFYNNEISEKSEIFDDQFSVERPDGSNFTLKIRSTKLEDSAMYFCASSVDSSGNTIYFGEGSWLTVV.

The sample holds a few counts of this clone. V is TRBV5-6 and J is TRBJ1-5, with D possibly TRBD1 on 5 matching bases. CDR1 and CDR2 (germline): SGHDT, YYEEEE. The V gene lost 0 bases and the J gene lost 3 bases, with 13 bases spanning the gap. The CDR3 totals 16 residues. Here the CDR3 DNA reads TGTGCCAGCAGCTTGGAGGCTGGGGCGGCCAATCAGCCCCAGCATTTT. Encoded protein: CASSLEAGAANQPQHF.

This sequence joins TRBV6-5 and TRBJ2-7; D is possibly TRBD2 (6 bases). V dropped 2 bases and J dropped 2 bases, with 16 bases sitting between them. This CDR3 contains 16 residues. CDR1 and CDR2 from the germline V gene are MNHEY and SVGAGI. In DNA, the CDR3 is TGTGCCAGCAGTTACCAAGCTAGCGTTACCGCCTACGAGCAGTACTTC. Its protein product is CASSYQASVTAYEQYF.

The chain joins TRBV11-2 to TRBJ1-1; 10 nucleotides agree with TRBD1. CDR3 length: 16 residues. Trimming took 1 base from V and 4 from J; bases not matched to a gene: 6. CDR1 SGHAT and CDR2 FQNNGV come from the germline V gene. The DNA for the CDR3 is TGTGCCAGCAGCTTAGGGGACAGGGGATGGGTCACTGAAGCTTTCTTT. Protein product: CASSLGDRGWVTEAFF.

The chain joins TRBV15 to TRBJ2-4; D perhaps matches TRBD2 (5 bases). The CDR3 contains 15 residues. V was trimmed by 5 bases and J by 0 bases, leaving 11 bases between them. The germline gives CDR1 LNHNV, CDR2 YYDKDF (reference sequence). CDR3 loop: CATSGGSLAKNIQYF. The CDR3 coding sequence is TGTGCCACCAGCGGTGGGAGTCTAGCCAAAAACATTCAGTACTTC.

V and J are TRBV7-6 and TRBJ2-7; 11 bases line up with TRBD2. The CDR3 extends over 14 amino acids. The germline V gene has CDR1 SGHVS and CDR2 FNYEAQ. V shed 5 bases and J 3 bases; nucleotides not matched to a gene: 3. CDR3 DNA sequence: TGTGCCAGCAGCGGGACTAGCGGTTACTACGAGCAGTACTTC. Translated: CASSGTSGYYEQYF.

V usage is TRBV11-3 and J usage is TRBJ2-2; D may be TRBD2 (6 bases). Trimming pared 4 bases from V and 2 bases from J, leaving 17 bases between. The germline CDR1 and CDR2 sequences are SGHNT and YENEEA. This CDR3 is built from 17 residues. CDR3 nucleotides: TGTGCCAGCAGCTCCTCGGAGGGGATTGTTAACACCGGGGAGCTGTTTTTT. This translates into CASSSSEGIVNTGELFF.

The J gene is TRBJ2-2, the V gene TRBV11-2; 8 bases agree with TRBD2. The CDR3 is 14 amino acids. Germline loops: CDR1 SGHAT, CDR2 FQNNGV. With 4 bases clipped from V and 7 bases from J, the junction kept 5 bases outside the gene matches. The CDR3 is CASSSGGAGGELFF. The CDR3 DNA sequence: TGTGCCAGCAGCTCCGGGGGGGCCGGCGGGGAGCTGTTTTTT.

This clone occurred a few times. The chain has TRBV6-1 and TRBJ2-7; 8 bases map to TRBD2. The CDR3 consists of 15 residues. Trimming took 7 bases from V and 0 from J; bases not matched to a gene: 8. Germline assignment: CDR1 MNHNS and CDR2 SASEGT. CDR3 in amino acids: CASNPSLADSYEQYF. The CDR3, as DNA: TGTGCCAGCAACCCCTCACTAGCGGACTCCTACGAGCAGTACTTC.

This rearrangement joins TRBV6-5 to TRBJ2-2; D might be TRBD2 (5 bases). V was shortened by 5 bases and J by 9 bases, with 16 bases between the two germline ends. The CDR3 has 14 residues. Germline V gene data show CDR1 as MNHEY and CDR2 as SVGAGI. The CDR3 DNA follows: TGTGCCAGCAGTACGGAGGATGGAGTGCGGGAGCTGTTTTTT. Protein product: CASSTEDGVRELFF.

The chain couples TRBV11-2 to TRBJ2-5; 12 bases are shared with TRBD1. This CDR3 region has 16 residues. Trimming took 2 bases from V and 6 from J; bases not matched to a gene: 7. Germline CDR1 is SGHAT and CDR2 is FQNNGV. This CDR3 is CASSLPGQGASKTQYF. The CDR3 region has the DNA TGTGCCAGCAGCTTACCGGGACAGGGGGCTTCAAAGACCCAGTACTTC.

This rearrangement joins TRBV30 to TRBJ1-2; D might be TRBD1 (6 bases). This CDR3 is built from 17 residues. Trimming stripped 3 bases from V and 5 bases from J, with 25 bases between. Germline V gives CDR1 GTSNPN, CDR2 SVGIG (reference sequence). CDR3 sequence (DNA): TGTGCCTGGAGCAGGGCGGGGGGGCGCGGACTTCAATATGGCTACACCTTC. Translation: CAWSRAGGRGLQYGYTF.

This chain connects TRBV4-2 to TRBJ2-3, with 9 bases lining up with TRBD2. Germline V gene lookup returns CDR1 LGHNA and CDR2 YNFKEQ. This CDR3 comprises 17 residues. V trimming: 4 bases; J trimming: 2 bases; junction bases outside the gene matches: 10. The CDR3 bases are TGTGCCAGCAGCCCCCTCTCACTAGCGGGTCCCACAGATACGCAGTATTTT. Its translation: CASSPLSLAGPTDTQYF.

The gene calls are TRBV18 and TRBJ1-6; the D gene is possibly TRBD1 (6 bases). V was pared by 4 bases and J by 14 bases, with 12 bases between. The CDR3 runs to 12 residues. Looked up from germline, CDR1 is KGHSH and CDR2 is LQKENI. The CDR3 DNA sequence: TGTGCCAGCTCACTAGAAACAGGGACCCTCCACTTT. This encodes CASSLETGTLHF.

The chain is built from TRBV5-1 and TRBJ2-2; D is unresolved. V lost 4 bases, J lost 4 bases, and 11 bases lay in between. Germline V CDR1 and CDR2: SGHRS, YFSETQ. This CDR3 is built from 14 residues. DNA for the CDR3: TGCGCCAGCAGCCTTCTCAGTGGCACCGGGGAGCTGTTTTTT. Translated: CASSLLSGTGELFF.

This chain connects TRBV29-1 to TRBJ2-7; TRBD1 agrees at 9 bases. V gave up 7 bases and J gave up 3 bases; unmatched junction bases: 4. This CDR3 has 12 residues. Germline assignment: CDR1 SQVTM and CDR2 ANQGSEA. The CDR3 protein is CSGRDRDYEQYF. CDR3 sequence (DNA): TGCAGCGGCCGGGACAGGGACTACGAGCAGTACTTC.

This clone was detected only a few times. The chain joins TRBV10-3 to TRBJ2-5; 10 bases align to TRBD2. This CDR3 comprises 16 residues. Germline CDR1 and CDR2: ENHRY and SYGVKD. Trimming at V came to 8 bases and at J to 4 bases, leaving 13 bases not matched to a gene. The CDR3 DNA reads TGTGCCATCGGGCGGAATAGCGGGGGGCATACAGAGACCCAGTACTTC. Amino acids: CAIGRNSGGHTETQYF.

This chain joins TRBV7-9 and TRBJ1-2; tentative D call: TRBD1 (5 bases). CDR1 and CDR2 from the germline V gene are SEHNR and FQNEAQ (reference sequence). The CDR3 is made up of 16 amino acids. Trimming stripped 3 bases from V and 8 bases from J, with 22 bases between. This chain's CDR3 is CASSLGGLQGGEGYTF. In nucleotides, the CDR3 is TGTGCCAGCAGCTTGGGCGGTCTCCAGGGAGGGGAAGGCTACACCTTC.